A single sample gave rise to the 25 T cell receptor beta chains below, sequenced in a study of OX40 agonist ivuxolimab in advanced cancers. The repertoire was sequenced with immunoSEQ multiplex PCR; TCRdb's copy has only in-frame clones and lacks some. Here the sample spans tens of thousands of clones, about four fifths being singletons. Sample: CD4+ or CD8+ T cells sorted from blood, taken in a trial of the OX40 agonist ivuxolimab. The receptors stem from an adult with an advanced solid tumor such as melanoma, head and neck, liver or kidney cancer.

The chain is built from TRBV4-1 and TRBJ1-2; 9 positions agree with TRBD1. The trim removed 3 bases at V and 7 bases at J, leaving 6 bases unmatched. This CDR3 is 14 amino acids long. Germline lookup yields CDR1 MGHRA and CDR2 YSYEKL. The CDR3 sequence: CASSHGTGSSGYTF. The CDR3 nucleotides are TGCGCCAGCAGCCATGGGACAGGGAGCAGTGGCTACACCTTC.

The rearrangement uses TRBV5-8 and TRBJ1-1; TRBD1 agrees at 7 bases. The germline CDR1 and CDR2 sequences are SGHTS and YDEGEE. V lost 1 base and J lost 1; bases outside the gene matches: 4. The CDR3 is 15 amino acids. The DNA of the CDR3 is TGTGCCAGCAGCTTGTTGGGGACAGCGAACACTGAAGCTTTCTTT. The encoded protein is CASSLLGTANTEAFF. Full variable domain (outside the CDR3, taken from reference TRBV5-8 and TRBJ1-1): EAGVTQSPTHLIKTRGQQATLRCSPISGHTSVYWYQQALGLGLQFLLWYDEGEERNRGNFPPRFSGRQFPNYSSELNVNALELEDSALYLCASSLLGTANTEAFFGQGTRLTVV.

The V and J genes are TRBV5-5 and TRBJ2-1; no definite D call. V was pared by 4 bases and J by 0 bases, with 11 bases between. CDR3 length: 15 amino acids. The V gene's germline CDR1 is SGHKS and CDR2 YYEKEE (reference sequence). The chain's CDR3 is CASSPRASSYNEQFF. In nucleotides, the CDR3 is TGTGCCAGCAGCCCTAGAGCTAGCTCCTACAATGAGCAGTTCTTC.

This chain joins TRBV2 and TRBJ1-1; 7 bases align to TRBD1. V was pared by 1 base and J by 1 base, with 0 bases of the junction left unmatched. Germline-derived CDR1 and CDR2 are SNHLY and FYNNEI. The CDR3 length is 14 residues. The CDR3, as DNA: TGTGCCAGCAGTGAAGAGGGGGCGAACACTGAAGCTTTCTTT. It yields the protein CASSEEGANTEAFF.

The gene calls are TRBV5-1 and TRBJ2-1; weak D call: TRBD2 (5 bases). This CDR3 region has 15 residues. V was cut by 0 bases and J by 4 bases, with 11 bases left in between. CDR1 is SGHRS and CDR2 is YFSETQ in the germline V gene. CDR3 loop: CASSLDGGFYNEQFF. The DNA of the CDR3 is TGCGCCAGCAGCTTGGATGGCGGGTTTTACAATGAGCAGTTCTTC.

The chain uses TRBV10-3 and TRBJ2-5, with D possibly called TRBD1 or TRBD2 (5 bases each). The CDR3 contains 15 residues. With 3 bases removed from V and 5 bases from J, the gap between germline ends came to 16 bases. Germline V gene sequence: CDR1 ENHRY, CDR2 SYGVKD. CDR3 protein: CAISDPGRPRETQYF. The CDR3 DNA sequence: TGTGCCATCAGTGACCCGGGACGCCCAAGGGAGACCCAGTACTTC.

J is TRBJ1-1 and V is TRBV28; 8 bases align to TRBD1. The V segment lost 3 bases and the J segment 4 bases; nucleotides outside the gene matches: 16. CDR3 size: 18 residues. Germline assignment: CDR1 MDHEN and CDR2 SYDVKM. In DNA, the CDR3 is TGTGCCAGCAGTTTCCCCCCCACAGGGGGGCGCGGGGCCACTGAAGCTTTCTTT. Protein product: CASSFPPTGGRGATEAFF. Based on the CDR3 plus reference TRBV28 and TRBJ1-1, the full variable domain is DVKVTQSSRYLVKRTGEKVFLECVQDMDHENMFWYRQDPGLGLRLIYFSYDVKMKEKGDIPEGYSVSREKKERFSLILESASTNQTSMYLCASSFPPTGGRGATEAFFGQGTRLTVV.

By share of the sample, this clone is medium-sized. V is TRBV5-6 and J is TRBJ2-7, with D possibly TRBD1 on 5 matching bases. Germline V lookup: CDR1 SGHDT, CDR2 YYEEEE. This CDR3 comprises 15 residues. The V and J ends lost 0 bases and 7 bases respectively, with 17 bases between them. The DNA of the CDR3 is TGTGCCAGCAGCTTGGGGCCGACTGGATCAGGGGAGCAGTACTTC. Protein sequence: CASSLGPTGSGEQYF.

The gene calls are TRBV4-1 and TRBJ2-1; D gene uncertain. The CDR3 is 15 amino acids. Germline values: CDR1 MGHRA, CDR2 YSYEKL. V lost 4 bases to trimming and J lost 4 bases, with 14 bases between them. CDR3: CASSLGPAKYNEQFF. The CDR3 bases are TGCGCCAGCAGCCTTGGTCCAGCTAAATACAATGAGCAGTTCTTC.

This chain joins TRBV5-4 and TRBJ1-4; 9 bases are a match to TRBD1. This CDR3 is built from 17 residues. V was clipped by 1 base and J by 0 bases; unmatched bases: 4. Germline V gives CDR1 SGHNT, CDR2 YYREEE (reference sequence). CDR3 coding DNA: TGTGCCAGCAGCTTGCCGGGACAGGGTTCAACTAATGAAAAACTGTTTTTT. It encodes CASSLPGQGSTNEKLFF.

This sequence joins TRBV15 and TRBJ1-5; 7 bases line up with TRBD1. Germline-derived CDR1 and CDR2 are LNHNV and YYDKDF (reference sequence). The trim removed 1 base at V and 8 bases at J, leaving 5 bases unmatched. The CDR3 contains 14 residues. The CDR3 DNA follows: TGTGCCACCAGCAGAGGAGGGGGCGGGGAGCCCCAGCATTTT. The encoded protein is CATSRGGGGEPQHF.

This clone counts as medium-sized. The chain employs TRBV9 and TRBJ1-2; D unclear. The V gene lost 5 bases and the J gene lost 7 bases, with 12 bases spanning the gap. The CDR3 runs to 12 residues. Germline V gives CDR1 SGDLS, CDR2 YYNGEE. CDR3 DNA: TGTGCCAGCAGGCAAGGTGCCGCTGGCTACACCTTC. It encodes CASRQGAAGYTF.

This clone was recorded only once. V and J are TRBV6-1 and TRBJ1-4, with 7 bases aligning to TRBD1. Trimming cost V 3 bases and J 7 bases; bases outside gene matches: 11. This CDR3 region has 16 residues. In germline, CDR1 is MNHNS, CDR2 SASEGT. CDR3 sequence reads: CASSDPGGPRGEKLFF. The CDR3 DNA follows: TGTGCCAGCAGTGACCCAGGGGGACCAAGGGGTGAAAAACTGTTTTTT.

The V and J genes are TRBV27 and TRBJ2-7; 11 nucleotides match TRBD2. This CDR3 has 14 amino acids. Germline loops: CDR1 MNHEY, CDR2 SMNVEV (reference sequence). CDR3 sequence: CAAAKTSGTHEQYF. For the CDR3, the DNA is TGTGCAGCAGCCAAGACTAGCGGGACCCACGAGCAGTACTTC.

The CDR3 DNA sequence: TGCGCCAGCAGCTTCCGGGGGGAAGGACAGCCCCAGCATTTT. It is translated as CASSFRGEGQPQHF. J is TRBJ1-5 and V is TRBV5-1; D might be TRBD1 (5 bases). The V and J ends lost 2 bases and 7 bases respectively, with 13 bases between them. This CDR3 is 14 amino acids long. CDR1 SGHRS and CDR2 YFSETQ come from the germline V gene.

The chain employs TRBV28 and TRBJ2-1; 7 bases map to TRBD2. J gave up 2 bases and V 8 bases, and 6 bases lay outside the gene matches. This CDR3 comprises 14 residues. From germline, CDR1 is MDHEN and CDR2 SYDVKM. The DNA of the CDR3 is TGTGCCAGCCACCCCGGGGGGACCTACAATGAGCAGTTCTTC. It yields the protein CASHPGGTYNEQFF.

The chain carries TRBV11-2 and TRBJ2-7; 7 bases are shared with TRBD1. CDR1 and CDR2 from the germline V gene are SGHAT and FQNNGV. Unmatched junction bases numbered 2, after V lost 1 base and J lost 2 bases. The CDR3 runs 14 residues. CDR3 in amino acids: CASSLAQGAYEQYF. CDR3 nucleotide sequence: TGTGCCAGCAGCTTAGCCCAGGGGGCCTACGAGCAGTACTTC.

The chain recombines TRBV28 with TRBJ2-3; no reliable D call. The CDR3 is made up of 16 amino acids. The germline gives CDR1 MDHEN, CDR2 SYDVKM. V lost 5 bases and J lost 6, with 21 bases in between. CDR3 bases: TGTGCCAGCAGTGCAATTATGTCCATTAATGGGGATACGCAGTATTTT. Its translation is CASSAIMSINGDTQYF.

J is TRBJ1-1 and V is TRBV28; D perhaps matches TRBD1 (6 bases). The CDR3 spans 13 residues. The germline V gene has CDR1 MDHEN and CDR2 SYDVKM. The V gene lost 6 bases and the J gene lost 8 bases, with 16 bases spanning the gap. Here the CDR3 DNA reads TGTGCCAGCAGCGAACAGGGAATACGAGAAGCTTTCTTT. Its translation: CASSEQGIREAFF. Full variable domain (rest looked up from reference TRBV28 and TRBJ1-1): DVKVTQSSRYLVKRTGEKVFLECVQDMDHENMFWYRQDPGLGLRLIYFSYDVKMKEKGDIPEGYSVSREKKERFSLILESASTNQTSMYLCASSEQGIREAFFGQGTRLTVV.

The V call is TRBV5-1, the J call TRBJ2-7; D uncertain. Trimming removed 0 bases at V and 2 bases at J, with 6 bases between. The CDR3 is made up of 13 amino acids. Looked up from germline, CDR1 is SGHRS and CDR2 is YFSETQ. The CDR3 DNA sequence: TGCGCCAGCAGCTTGGTCGGAACCTACGAGCAGTACTTC. It codes for CASSLVGTYEQYF.

The chain joins TRBV7-2 to TRBJ2-7; D call uncertain. The CDR3 covers 12 residues. V shed 5 bases and J shed 3 bases, with 8 bases lying between them. CDR1 is SGHTA and CDR2 is FQGNSA in the germline V gene. The CDR3 reads CASSVRSYEQYF. DNA for the CDR3: TGTGCCAGCAGCGTACGGAGCTACGAGCAGTACTTC. The full variable domain, with the rest looked up from reference TRBV7-2 and TRBJ2-7, is GAGVSQSPSNKVTEKGKDVELRCDPISGHTALYWYRQSLGQGLEFLIYFQGNSAPDKSGLPSDRFSAERTGGSVSTLTIQRTQQEDSAVYLCASSVRSYEQYFGPGTRLTVT.

The rearrangement joins TRBV7-2 to TRBJ2-2, with D possibly being TRBD2 (5 bases). This CDR3 region has 16 residues. The V and J ends lost 5 bases and 6 bases respectively, with 19 bases between them. Germline-derived CDR1 and CDR2 are SGHTA and FQGNSA. The CDR3 bases are TGTGCCAGCAGCCCGCGGACTTTAACTGGACCCGGGGAGCTGTTTTTT. It encodes CASSPRTLTGPGELFF.

This chain connects TRBV4-1 to TRBJ2-1; D is uncertain. V lost 3 bases and J lost 2, with 11 bases in between. There are 15 residues in the CDR3. The V gene's germline CDR1 is MGHRA and CDR2 YSYEKL. The CDR3 sequence is CASSQGSQPYNEQFF. The CDR3 nucleotides read TGCGCCAGCAGCCAGGGATCCCAACCCTACAATGAGCAGTTCTTC.

The gene calls are TRBV19 and TRBJ1-2, with D unclear. V lost 5 bases and J lost 2, with 6 bases in between. Germline-derived CDR1 and CDR2 are LNHDA and SQIVND (reference sequence). The length of the CDR3 is 12 residues. CDR3 region: CASSPGNYGYTF. The CDR3, as DNA: TGTGCCAGTAGTCCGGGCAACTATGGCTACACCTTC.

The genes are TRBV11-3 and TRBJ2-2, with D perhaps matching TRBD2 (5 bases). Trimming shortened V by 5 bases and J by 1 base, and 11 bases separated the two germline ends. This CDR3 comprises 15 residues. Germline V gene data show CDR1 as SGHNT and CDR2 as YENEEA. This CDR3 reads CASSRSALNTGELFF. The CDR3 region has the DNA TGTGCCAGCAGCCGTAGCGCGCTGAACACCGGGGAGCTGTTTTTT.